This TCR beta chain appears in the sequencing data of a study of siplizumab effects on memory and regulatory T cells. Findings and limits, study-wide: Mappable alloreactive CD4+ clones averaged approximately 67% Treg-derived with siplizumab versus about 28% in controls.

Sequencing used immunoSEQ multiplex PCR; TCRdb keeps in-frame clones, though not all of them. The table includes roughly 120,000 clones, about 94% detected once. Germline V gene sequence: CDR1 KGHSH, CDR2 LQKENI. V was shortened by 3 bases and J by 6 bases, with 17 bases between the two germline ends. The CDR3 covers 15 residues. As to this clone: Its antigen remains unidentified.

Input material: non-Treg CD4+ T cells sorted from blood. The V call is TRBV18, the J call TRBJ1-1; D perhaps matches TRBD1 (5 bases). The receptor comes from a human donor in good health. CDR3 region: CASSPETVGVAEAFF. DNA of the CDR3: TGTGCCAGCTCACCCGAGACGGTGGGGGTGGCTGAAGCTTTCTTT.